A single sample gave rise to the 5 T cell receptor beta chains below, sequenced in a study of PD-L1 blockade in urothelial cancer. Clones were sequenced by immunoSEQ multiplex PCR, and TCRdb holds only the in-frame ones, with some missing. The profile shows more than 35,000 clones, about a third of them singletons. This material consisted of tumor tissue, taken before atezolizumab (anti-PD-L1) treatment. The receptors originated from a man aged 55 to 70 with urothelial cancer.

This clone was detected a few times. V and J are TRBV7-6 and TRBJ1-6, with a possible D match to TRBD1 (6 bases). Germline CDR1 and CDR2: SGHVS and FNYEAQ. The V end lost 5 bases, the J end lost 7 bases, and 18 bases lay between the germline ends. The CDR3 spans 16 residues. For the CDR3, the DNA is TGTGCCAGCAGCGTGGGGTCCCGGCAGGGGAATTCACCCCTCCACTTT. Translating gives CASSVGSRQGNSPLHF.

There are a few counts of this clone. The chain's CDR3 is CASSFYLLTGGNTEAFF. CDR3 in DNA: TGTGCCAGCAGTTTCTACCTCCTGACAGGGGGGAACACTGAAGCTTTCTTT. The chain joins TRBV27 to TRBJ1-1; 9 positions match TRBD1. Germline V gene sequence: CDR1 MNHEY, CDR2 SMNVEV (reference sequence). V dropped 3 bases and J dropped 1; count of bases not matched to a gene: 9. This CDR3 is 17 amino acids long.

The gene calls are TRBV18 and TRBJ1-5, with D hard to call. Trimming left V 2 bases short and J 3 bases short, with 8 bases between. Germline V lookup: CDR1 KGHSH, CDR2 LQKENI. CDR3 length: 14 amino acids. The CDR3 reads CASSPTTNNQPQHF. CDR3 coding DNA: TGTGCCAGCTCACCAACGACCAACAATCAGCCCCAGCATTTT.

This chain links TRBV23-1 with TRBJ1-2, with TRBD1 identical over 8 bases. TRBV23-1 is identified as an open reading frame with a role that is uncertain. The CDR3 covers 15 residues. The V gene end was trimmed by 6 bases and the J gene end by 6 bases; junction bases not matched to a gene: 12. The CDR3 loop reads CASSQEGQGRDGYTF. The CDR3 region has the DNA TGCGCCAGCAGCCAAGAAGGACAGGGTCGCGATGGCTACACCTTC.

This clone has at least ten counts. The chain couples TRBV11-3 to TRBJ1-1; D perhaps matches TRBD1 (5 bases). The ends were cut back, 5 bases at V and 1 base at J, with 11 bases in the middle. CDR1 is SGHNT and CDR2 is YENEEA in the germline V gene. CDR3 length equals 14 residues. This CDR3 is CASSPTETNTEAFF. DNA for the CDR3: TGTGCCAGCAGCCCGACAGAGACGAACACTGAAGCTTTCTTT.